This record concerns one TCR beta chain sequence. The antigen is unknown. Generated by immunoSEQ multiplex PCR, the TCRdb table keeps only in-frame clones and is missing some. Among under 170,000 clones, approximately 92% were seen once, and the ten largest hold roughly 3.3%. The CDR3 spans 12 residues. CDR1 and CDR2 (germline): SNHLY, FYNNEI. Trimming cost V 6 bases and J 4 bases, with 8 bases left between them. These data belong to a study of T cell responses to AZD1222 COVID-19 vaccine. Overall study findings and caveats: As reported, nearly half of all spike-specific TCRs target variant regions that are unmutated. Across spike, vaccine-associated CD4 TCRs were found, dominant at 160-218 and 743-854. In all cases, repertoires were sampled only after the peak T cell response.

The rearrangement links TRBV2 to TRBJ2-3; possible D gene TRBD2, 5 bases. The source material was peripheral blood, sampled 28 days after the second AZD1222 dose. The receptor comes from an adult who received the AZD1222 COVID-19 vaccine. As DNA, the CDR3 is TGTGCCAGCAGCCTAGCCGCAGATACGCAGTATTTT. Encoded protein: CASSLAADTQYF.